This T cell receptor (beta chain) was captured by sequencing in a study of Ad26.COV2.S vaccination and SARS-CoV-2 variants. Study-level background: Ad26.COV2.S given intramuscularly, once or twice 56 days apart.

Produced via immunoSEQ multiplex PCR; TCRdb's table is partial and in-frame only. The sample consists of roughly 380,000 clones, 88% of them appearing once. Findings and caveats of the study: For non-spike TCRs, breadth in vaccine recipients resembled that in placebo recipients.

The CDR3 totals 13 residues. Per germline, CDR1 SQVTM and CDR2 ANQGSEA. Deletions cut 3 bases from V and 0 bases from J, with 8 bases between. Note on this clone: No antigen is known for it.

Indicated treatment: 15 to 20 received Ad26.COV2.S at low or high dose, single or two shots; a few received placebo; per-sample allocation not given. On day 63 after the first injection, vaccine and placebo recipients gave samples. The V and J genes are TRBV29-1 and TRBJ1-1; D gene uncertain. This TCR was recovered from a person aged 18-65 years who received the Ad26.COV2.S COVID-19 vaccine or a placebo. The material was peripheral blood, obtained in a trial of Ad26.COV2.S vaccine versus placebo. CDR3 residues: CSVDLSMNTEAFF. CDR3 sequence (DNA): TGCAGCGTTGATCTTTCCATGAACACTGAAGCTTTCTTT. Full variable domain (remainder filled in from reference TRBV29-1 and TRBJ1-1): SAVISQKPSRDICQRGTSLTIQCQVDSQVTMMFWYRQQPGQSLTLIATANQGSEATYESGFVIDKFPISRPNLTFSTLTVSNMSPEDSSIYLCSVDLSMNTEAFFGQGTRLTVV.